These 7 T cell receptor beta chains share one sample of origin, sequenced in a study of memory CD4+ T cells and cytomegalovirus serostatus. The data were produced by immunoSEQ multiplex PCR, yet TCRdb's version contains in-frame clones alone and is incomplete. The sample consists of over 35,000 clones, around 78% of them appearing once. Single viable CD3+CD4+CD8-CD45RO+ cells were sorted as the memory CD4+ T cells. Sequenced material: memory CD4+ T cells from blood. The source of these receptors is an adult in good health and CMV-seronegative.

This rearrangement joins TRBV7-3 to TRBJ1-1; possibly TRBD1 for D (5 bases). The CDR3 contains 14 residues. Trimming removed 7 bases from V and 2 bases from J, with 14 bases in between. In germline, CDR1 is SGHTA, CDR2 FQGTGA. CDR3 loop: CASNPNGGNTEAFF. For the CDR3, the DNA is TGTGCCAGCAACCCTAACGGGGGAAACACTGAAGCTTTCTTT.

The genes are TRBV30 and TRBJ2-5; D call uncertain. The germline V gene encodes CDR1 GTSNPN and CDR2 SVGIG (reference sequence). The CDR3 loop spans 11 amino acids. Trimming removed 0 bases at V and 3 bases at J, with 2 bases between. In nucleotides, the CDR3 is TGTGCCTGGAGTGTAAAAGAGACCCAGTACTTC. Residues: CAWSVKETQYF. The full variable domain, rest sourced from reference TRBV30 and TRBJ2-5, is SQTIHQWPATLVQPVGSPLSLECTVEGTSNPNLYWYRQAAGRGLQLLFYSVGIGQISSEVPQNLSASRPQDRQFILSSKKLLLSDSGFYLCAWSVKETQYFGPGTRLLVL.

The V call is TRBV20-1, the J call TRBJ2-5; possible D gene TRBD2, 7 bases. The germline V gene encodes CDR1 DFQATT and CDR2 SNEGSKA (reference sequence). The V gene lost 7 bases and the J gene lost 8 bases, with 14 bases spanning the gap. The CDR3 is 11 amino acids. CDR3 sequence: CSGLRGATQYF. CDR3 DNA sequence: TGCAGTGGCCTCCGGGGGGCCACCCAGTACTTC.

This chain uses TRBV4-2 with TRBJ1-6; no clear D gene. The ends were cut back, 5 bases at V and 4 bases at J, with 9 bases in the middle. Germline CDR1 and CDR2: LGHNA and YNFKEQ. CDR3 length: 14 amino acids. In DNA, the CDR3 is TGTGCCAGCAGCTTTGGGCAGTATAATTCACCCCTCCACTTT. Its translation: CASSFGQYNSPLHF.

The chain has TRBV2 and TRBJ1-2; no reliable D call. V shed 8 bases and J shed 5 bases, with 12 bases lying between them. CDR1 and CDR2 from the germline V gene are SNHLY and FYNNEI. The CDR3 has 12 amino acids. CDR3 sequence (DNA): TGTGCCAGCTCAGATCGATGGTATGGCTACACCTTC. Translating it yields CASSDRWYGYTF.

This clone was detected a few times. The chain is built from TRBV5-1 and TRBJ1-5, with 7 bases matching TRBD1. J was trimmed by 5 bases and V by 5 bases; bases with no gene match: 7. This CDR3 contains 14 residues. The V gene's germline CDR1 is SGHRS and CDR2 YFSETQ. CDR3 coding DNA: TGCGCCAGCAGGATCGGAACAGGGGATCAGCCCCAGCATTTT. Amino acid sequence: CASRIGTGDQPQHF.

The chain uses TRBV7-9 and TRBJ2-3; perhaps TRBD1 as D (5 bases). The CDR3 is 16 residues long. Germline V gene sequence: CDR1 SEHNR, CDR2 FQNEAQ (reference sequence). Trimming cost V 5 bases and J 0 bases, with 15 bases left between them. The CDR3 loop reads CASSQLTETSTDTQYF. The DNA of the CDR3 is TGTGCCAGCAGCCAACTGACAGAGACTAGCACAGATACGCAGTATTTT. The whole variable domain, remainder taken from reference TRBV7-9 and TRBJ2-3, is DTGVSQNPRHKITKRGQNVTFRCDPISEHNRLYWYRQTLGQGPEFLTYFQNEAQLEKSRLLSDRFSAERPKGSFSTLEIQRTEQGDSAMYLCASSQLTETSTDTQYFGPGTRLTVL.